These 21 T cell receptor beta chains share one sample of origin, sequenced in a study of cytomegalovirus exposure and HLA in healthy donors. The PCR ran on 60 Vbeta and 13 Jbeta primers. TCRdb's table, derived via immunoSEQ multiplex PCR, lists solely in-frame clones and lacks some. The table has under 200,000 clones, roughly 80% seen once. The sequenced sample was PBMCs. These receptor sequences come from a man aged 30 to 45 in good health and CMV-seropositive.

This clone was picked up a small number of times. The chain has TRBV4-1 and TRBJ1-5, with 8 positions matching TRBD1. The CDR3 covers 14 residues. After removal of 4 bases from V and 6 bases from J, the junction contained 5 bases not matched to a gene. Per the germline V gene, CDR1 is MGHRA and CDR2 is YSYEKL. This chain's CDR3 is CASSPQGESQPQHF. As DNA, the CDR3 is TGCGCCAGCAGCCCACAGGGGGAGAGTCAGCCCCAGCATTTT.

The chain employs TRBV5-6 and TRBJ1-5; D gene uncertain. CDR3 length: 17 residues. Trimming took 0 bases from V and 0 from J, leaving 13 bases between them. Germline V CDR1 and CDR2: SGHDT, YYEEEE. CDR3 amino acids: CASSLGPGRYSNQPQHF. CDR3 sequence (DNA): TGTGCCAGCAGCTTGGGCCCCGGCAGGTATAGCAATCAGCCCCAGCATTTT. The full variable domain, rest sourced from reference TRBV5-6 and TRBJ1-5, is DAGVTQSPTHLIKTRGQQVTLRCSPKSGHDTVSWYQQALGQGPQFIFQYYEEEERQRGNFPDRFSGHQFPNYSSELNVNALLLGDSALYLCASSLGPGRYSNQPQHFGDGTRLSIL.

V usage is TRBV11-2 and J usage is TRBJ2-7; 9 bases are a match to TRBD1. The CDR3 has 15 amino acids. Trimming cost V 6 bases and J 6 bases; bases outside gene matches: 12. Per the germline V gene, CDR1 is SGHAT and CDR2 is FQNNGV. The CDR3, as DNA: TGTGCCAGCAGGGGATCACAGGGGGCGCAGGGCGAGCAGTACTTC. Residues: CASRGSQGAQGEQYF. The full variable domain, in which reference TRBV11-2 and TRBJ2-7 provide the parts outside the CDR3, is EAGVAQSPRYKIIEKRQSVAFWCNPISGHATLYWYQQILGQGPKLLIQFQNNGVVDDSQLPKDRFSAERLKGVDSTLKIQPAKLEDSAVYLCASRGSQGAQGEQYFGPGTRLTVT.

The V gene is TRBV6-5, the J gene TRBJ2-1, with a weak D call TRBD1 (5 bases). The V end was cut by 0 bases, the J end by 6 bases, with 9 bases between. The CDR3 loop spans 14 amino acids. Germline V CDR1 and CDR2: MNHEY, SVGAGI. The CDR3, as DNA: TGTGCCAGCAGTTACTCGGTAGGGGTCAATGAGCAGTTCTTC. Its translation is CASSYSVGVNEQFF.

This clone was seen only a few times. The chain has TRBV10-3 and TRBJ2-3, with D possibly matching TRBD2 (5 bases). The CDR3 runs 17 residues. CDR1 ENHRY and CDR2 SYGVKD come from the germline V gene. Trimming took 0 bases from V and 2 from J, leaving 15 bases between them. CDR3 nucleotide sequence: TGTGCCATCAGTGAGTCGACTACCCGAGGAATCACAGATACGCAGTATTTT. It specifies CAISESTTRGITDTQYF.

The chain carries TRBV27 and TRBJ2-5; TRBD2 matches 9 bases. This CDR3 has 15 amino acids. The germline V gene encodes CDR1 MNHEY and CDR2 SMNVEV (reference sequence). The V and J ends lost 2 bases and 9 bases, in that order; junction bases with no gene match: 10. The DNA of the CDR3 is TGTGCCAGCAGTTTAAGGGCTGCGGGGGGGCCTCCCCAGTACTTC. This codes for CASSLRAAGGPPQYF.

V gene TRBV5-1 combines with J gene TRBJ2-2; D uncertain. Germline-derived CDR1 and CDR2 are SGHRS and YFSETQ. The CDR3 is made up of 15 amino acids. Trimming stripped 4 bases from V and 1 base from J, with 11 bases between. In nucleotides, the CDR3 is TGCGCCAGCAGCCCAGACACGCAGAACACCGGGGAGCTGTTTTTT. Translated, it gives CASSPDTQNTGELFF.

This chain connects TRBV7-2 to TRBJ2-5, with a tentative D call TRBD1 (7 bases). Germline lookup yields CDR1 SGHTA and CDR2 FQGNSA. The CDR3 has 12 amino acids. The ends were cut back, 7 bases at V and 5 bases at J, with 11 bases in the middle. The CDR3 DNA reads TGTGCCAGCACCCCAGGGGGGGAGACCCAGTACTTC. It encodes CASTPGGETQYF.

The sample holds a few counts of this clone. J is TRBJ1-1 and V is TRBV4-2; tentatively, D is TRBD1 (6 bases). The V gene lost 0 bases and the J gene lost 3 bases, with 11 bases spanning the gap. The V gene's germline CDR1 is LGHNA and CDR2 YNFKEQ. The CDR3 spans 15 residues. CDR3 sequence (DNA): TGTGCCAGCAGCCAAGACGGGAAGGGGGACACTGAAGCTTTCTTT. This encodes CASSQDGKGDTEAFF.

The CDR3: CASRRGPNEKLFF. Here the CDR3 DNA reads TGTGCCAGCAGGCGGGGGCCTAATGAAAAACTGTTTTTT. The chain employs TRBV6-1 and TRBJ1-4; possibly TRBD1 for D (6 bases). The CDR3 totals 13 residues. V lost 6 bases, J lost 3 bases, and 8 bases lay in between. Germline V CDR1 and CDR2: MNHNS, SASEGT.

The CDR3 reads CASSESGQRGKLTDTQYF. CDR3 bases: TGTGCCAGCAGTGAATCCGGCCAGCGGGGGAAACTCACAGATACGCAGTATTTT. The chain has TRBV25-1 and TRBJ2-3; 8 bases agree with TRBD2. With 1 base clipped from V and 2 bases from J, the junction kept 11 bases outside the gene matches. The V gene's germline CDR1 is MGHDK and CDR2 SYGVNS. This CDR3 region has 18 residues.

V gene TRBV18 combines with J gene TRBJ1-1, with D unclear. CDR1 and CDR2 (germline): KGHSH, LQKENI. The CDR3 runs to 12 residues. Trimming took 3 bases from V and 5 from J, leaving 7 bases between them. The CDR3 protein is CASSPGRTEAFF. Written as DNA, the CDR3 is TGTGCCAGCTCACCGGGGAGGACTGAAGCTTTCTTT.

The chain uses TRBV5-1 and TRBJ1-6; no clear D. The CDR3 length is 14 residues. V was cut by 2 bases and J by 8 bases, with 11 bases left in between. Germline V gene lookup returns CDR1 SGHRS and CDR2 YFSETQ. CDR3 nucleotides: TGCGCCAGCAGCTTTTTAGAGAGTGATTCACCCCTCCACTTT. It yields the protein CASSFLESDSPLHF.

The chain carries TRBV5-1 and TRBJ1-2; D not resolved. Looked up from germline, CDR1 is SGHRS and CDR2 is YFSETQ. V lost 0 bases and J 7 bases, leaving 13 bases between the germline ends. CDR3 length: 14 amino acids. The CDR3 spells CASSLVPISGGYTF. The DNA for the CDR3 is TGCGCCAGCAGCTTGGTGCCCATTAGTGGTGGCTACACCTTC.

The chain links TRBV4-1 to TRBJ1-2, with D tentatively TRBD1 (6 bases). This CDR3 region has 14 residues. CDR1 and CDR2 from the germline V gene are MGHRA and YSYEKL. Trimming removed 5 bases at V and 8 bases at J, with 18 bases between. The CDR3 coding sequence is TGCGCCAGCAGCAACCGGGACATCGGACGGGGCTACACCTTC. Protein product: CASSNRDIGRGYTF.

The rearrangement uses TRBV7-9 and TRBJ2-5; a possible D gene is TRBD1 (6 bases). V gave up 3 bases and J gave up 1 base, with 12 bases separating them. The CDR3 consists of 15 residues. The germline gives CDR1 SEHNR, CDR2 FQNEAQ (reference sequence). The CDR3 DNA sequence: TGTGCCAGCAGCTTGGGACAAACATCCCAAGAGACCCAGTACTTC. Its translation is CASSLGQTSQETQYF.

The chain recombines TRBV7-9 with TRBJ1-4; tentatively, D is TRBD1 (5 bases). The CDR3 extends over 15 amino acids. Germline V gene data show CDR1 as SEHNR and CDR2 as FQNEAQ (reference sequence). The germline V and J ends were trimmed by 4 bases and 0 bases, with 9 bases remaining between them. As DNA, the CDR3 is TGTGCCAGCAGCTCCTTCAGGGCAACTAATGAAAAACTGTTTTTT. It specifies CASSSFRATNEKLFF. Drawing the rest from reference TRBV7-9 and TRBJ1-4, the complete variable domain is DTGVSQNPRHKITKRGQNVTFRCDPISEHNRLYWYRQTLGQGPEFLTYFQNEAQLEKSRLLSDRFSAERPKGSFSTLEIQRTEQGDSAMYLCASSSFRATNEKLFFGSGTQLSVL.

J is TRBJ2-1 and V is TRBV5-4, with TRBD2 as a possible D gene (5 bases). The CDR3 consists of 17 residues. In germline, CDR1 is SGHNT, CDR2 YYREEE (reference sequence). Trimming cost V 0 bases and J 2 bases, with 15 bases left between them. The DNA for the CDR3 is TGTGCCAGCAGCTTGGGGGTAATCCGGGGTGCCTACAATGAGCAGTTCTTC. Its protein product is CASSLGVIRGAYNEQFF. Full variable domain (outside the CDR3, taken from reference TRBV5-4 and TRBJ2-1): ETGVTQSPTHLIKTRGQQVTLRCSSQSGHNTVSWYQQALGQGPQFIFQYYREEENGRGNFPPRFSGLQFPNYSSELNVNALELDDSALYLCASSLGVIRGAYNEQFFGPGTRLTVL.

The chain combines TRBV9 with TRBJ2-2; D is perhaps TRBD1 (6 bases). The V end lost 0 bases, the J end lost 5 bases, and 17 bases lay between the germline ends. There are 17 residues in the CDR3. Germline V gene data show CDR1 as SGDLS and CDR2 as YYNGEE. This CDR3 is CASSVEAGTLETGELFF. DNA of the CDR3: TGTGCCAGCAGCGTAGAAGCCGGGACACTCGAAACCGGGGAGCTGTTTTTT.

CDR3 sequence reads: CSVDSGKRREKLFF. CDR3 coding DNA: TGCAGCGTTGACTCGGGGAAACGCCGGGAAAAACTGTTTTTT. V gene TRBV29-1 combines with J gene TRBJ1-4, with unresolved D. The CDR3 sequence is 14 residues long. The V gene's germline CDR1 is SQVTM and CDR2 ANQGSEA. Trimming cost V 3 bases and J 8 bases, with 16 bases left between them.

The chain employs TRBV2 and TRBJ1-2; no clear D gene. V gave up 6 bases and J gave up 4 bases, with 9 bases separating them. The CDR3 extends over 12 amino acids. Germline CDR1 SNHLY, CDR2 FYNNEI. The CDR3 bases are TGTGCCAGCAGGGAGGTCGGCTATGGCTACACCTTC. Protein: CASREVGYGYTF.